A single T cell receptor beta chain is shown here with its context. No antigen is known for it. Read sequence stops 3 residues before the CDR3 end, and the germline J gene provides the missing end. Sequences SNHLY (CDR1) and FYNNEI (CDR2) are obtained from the germline V gene. The CDR3 measures 14 amino acids from cysteine to phenylalanine. Of the CDR3's DNA, 33 bases were read; they are in frame from base 1. V and J are trimmed by 6 bases and 4 bases, and the gene matches miss 7 bases of the junction. CVID samples and control samples contributed equivalent amounts of genomic DNA as sequencing input. For every sample, a 60 bp segment covering the rearranged TCRbeta CDR3 region was amplified and then sequenced. The immunoSEQ assay, a bias-corrected multiplex PCR combined with high-throughput sequencing, was used for TCRbeta amplification. The original methods were these. Every unique nucleotide sequence was considered a clone and was annotated with V, D and J genes, copy number and frequency. Sequences were labeled productive if in frame, and non-productive if out of frame or containing stop codons. As previously described, Shannon's entropy was used to calculate clonality. The predicted amino acid sequences of productive clones were used to derive mean CDR3 Kyte-Doolittle hydropathy. Using the R hclust function, scaled V gene usage was clustered hierarchically with Manhattan distance and complete linkage. Sharing of clones by CDR3 amino acid sequence was evaluated by resampling 12 repertoires per group over 100 rounds. The repertoires were searched for 60 to 75 published EBV-specific TCRbeta sequences and nearly 250 published CMV-specific TCRbeta sequences. Two CVID samples that yielded fewer than 10,000 sequences were excluded from the analysis, so approximately 40 CVID repertoires were retained. The immuneACCESS repertoire file appears here via TCRdb, limited to in-frame rearrangements. These files lack a portion of the clones; in checked studies, under half of the deficit traces to unresolved V genes, and the cause of the others is not known. That table gives V, J and clone size, and the DNA gave D and trimming. This sample includes roughly 42,000 clones, and none of them was observed just once. The ten most abundant clones make up 5% to 6.5% of the sample.

Standard criteria were used to diagnose CVID, namely serum IgG, IgA and/or IgM reduced below the normal range together with specific antibody deficiency. There were some 44 subjects in the CVID group (around 29 male and about 15 female), ranging in age from about 9 to 65 years, with a mean age of about 42. Predominantly Caucasian heritage was noted among both the CVID patients and the healthy controls. At the time of study participation, every CVID subject had been on replacement immunoglobulin therapy for one year or longer. At the time of blood collection, no CVID subject was ill or was being treated with immunomodulatory or immunosuppressive medication. From each donor, roughly 4.5 to 8 ml of heparinized peripheral whole blood was collected. Genomic DNA from adults with common variable immune deficiency (CVID) and from healthy adult controls was used for sequencing of TCRbeta CDR3 repertoires. To isolate peripheral blood mononuclear cells, diluted blood was subjected to density centrifugation over Hypaque 1077 or Ficoll-Paque. Genomic DNA was obtained from unsorted mononuclear cells through either Qiagen column purification or a centrifugation-based method.

This sample is drawn from a study of T cell clonality in common variable immunodeficiency (dated by TCRdb to the mid-2010s). General conclusions and limits of the study: Correlations between repertoire features and clinical complications were limited by patient heterogeneity within the CVID cohort. TCRbeta clonality was higher in CVID subjects than in healthy controls (t-test p = 0.018), and the increase was most characteristic of about a third of subjects. CVID subjects shared fewer TCRbeta clones with each other than healthy controls did (p < 0.0001). Even though DNA input was equal, the average per sample came to about 74,000 unique sequences for controls compared with roughly 30,000 for CVID samples. According to the authors, finding the cause of the higher clonality in CVID would require sequencing the repertoires of T cell subpopulations. Fewer deletions and N-nucleotide insertions were reportedly observed in CVID TCRbeta sequences, and highly modified clones with 13 or more V deletions were reportedly absent from CVID TCRbeta sequences.

The rearrangement joined TRBV2 to TRBJ1-1, and 8 bases in between align with TRBD1. The sequencing input was peripheral blood mononuclear cells. This receptor was obtained from a human donor with common variable immunodeficiency. The CDR3 region has the sequence CASRFGQGTTEAFF. CDR3 DNA (partial): TGTGCCAGCAGGTTCGGACAGGGAACCACTGAA.